Presented here are 30 T cell receptor beta chains from one specimen sequenced in a study of CD8 T cells in Susac syndrome. Random hexamers were used to reverse transcribe about 0.5 to 1 ug of RNA. MiXCR, run by TCRdb on the immunoSEQ multiplex PCR reads, gives a single entry per CDR3 protein. The sample holds 120,000 to 150,000 distinct CDR3 sequences, roughly 96% seen once. The specimen sequenced was CD4+ T cells from PBMCs. The source of these receptors is a human donor with multiple sclerosis.

The chain employs TRBV4-3 and TRBJ2-1, with 9 bases that match TRBD1. Unmatched junction bases numbered 5, after V lost 1 base and J lost 7 bases. The CDR3 has 15 amino acids. Germline values: CDR1 LGHNA, CDR2 YSLEER. CDR3 residues: CASSQAGQGTNEQFF. CDR3 bases: TGCGCCAGCAGCCAAGCGGGACAGGGTACGAATGAGCAGTTCTTC.

The gene calls are TRBV24-1 and TRBJ2-1, with 7 bases identical to TRBD2. The V gene's germline CDR1 is KGHDR and CDR2 SFDVKD. J was trimmed by 5 bases and V by 4 bases; bases with no gene match: 4. CDR3 length: 14 residues. CDR3 sequence reads: CATSDDGRNNEQFF. For the CDR3, the DNA is TGTGCCACCAGTGACGACGGGAGGAACAATGAGCAGTTCTTC.

The rearrangement joins TRBV4-3 to TRBJ1-4; D ambiguous. The CDR3 consists of 15 residues. CDR1 LGHNA and CDR2 YSLEER come from the germline V gene. Trimming removed 1 base at V and 5 bases at J, with 11 bases between. CDR3 bases: TGCGCCAGCAGCCAAGGTGGGGAGGAGAATGAAAAACTGTTTTTT. Protein sequence: CASSQGGEENEKLFF.

V and J are TRBV24-1 and TRBJ2-1, with TRBD1 matching 7 bases. This CDR3 contains 14 residues. Germline CDR1 KGHDR, CDR2 SFDVKD. V was clipped by 7 bases and J by 5 bases; unmatched bases: 7. The CDR3 coding sequence is TGTGCCACCAGAGGGACAGCCAAAAACAATGAGCAGTTCTTC. This translates into CATRGTAKNNEQFF.

CDR3 sequence: CASSSNPGQGFPLHF. CDR3 DNA sequence: TGTGCCAGCAGTTCTAACCCGGGACAGGGGTTTCCCCTCCACTTT. V usage is TRBV12-3 or TRBV12-4 and J usage is TRBJ1-6; 10 bases align to TRBD1. The trim removed 4 bases at V and 13 bases at J, leaving 10 bases unmatched. This CDR3 contains 15 residues.

The chain has TRBV24-1 and TRBJ2-4, with D possibly matching TRBD1 (6 bases). CDR1 and CDR2 from the germline V gene are KGHDR and SFDVKD. V lost 6 bases, J lost 4 bases, and 9 bases lay in between. The CDR3 is 13 amino acids. The CDR3 sequence: CATSRQEKNIQYF. For the CDR3, the DNA is TGTGCCACCAGTCGACAGGAGAAAAACATTCAGTACTTC.

This clonotype has a single count. The gene calls are TRBV30 and TRBJ1-6, with TRBD1 matching 7 bases. The ends lost 5 bases at V and 9 bases at J; junction bases unmatched: 10. Germline V CDR1 and CDR2: GTSNPN, SVGIG (reference sequence). This CDR3 region has 14 residues. The CDR3 region is CAWGNRGQASPLHF. CDR3 nucleotides: TGTGCCTGGGGAAACAGGGGACAAGCTTCACCCCTCCACTTT.

The chain links TRBV20-1 to TRBJ1-5; the D is unclear. Germline V gives CDR1 DFQATT, CDR2 SNEGSKA (reference sequence). CDR3 length: 14 residues. The germline V and J ends were trimmed by 3 bases and 0 bases, with 9 bases remaining between them. CDR3 DNA: TGCAGTGCTAGGAGGGCGGATAGCAATCAGCCCCAGCATTTT. Protein: CSARRADSNQPQHF.

The chain is built from TRBV6-5 and TRBJ1-4; no clear D gene. CDR1 and CDR2 from the germline V gene are MNHEY and SVGAGI. The CDR3 consists of 14 residues. The ends were cut back, 3 bases at V and 7 bases at J, with 12 bases in the middle. The CDR3 DNA reads TGTGCCAGCAGTTATAGCCCAGGTGGTGAAAAACTGTTTTTT. Residues: CASSYSPGGEKLFF.

The rearrangement uses TRBV9 and TRBJ1-2; no reliable D call. Germline lookup yields CDR1 SGDLS and CDR2 YYNGEE. This CDR3 is 15 amino acids long. Deletions cut 0 bases from V and 3 bases from J, with 12 bases between. CDR3 bases: TGTGCCAGCAGCGTAGGTCTCGAGGGTTACTATGGCTACACCTTC. Protein: CASSVGLEGYYGYTF.

This chain links TRBV6-6 with TRBJ2-3; TRBD2 is a possible D gene (5 bases). Germline-derived CDR1 and CDR2 are MNHNY and SVGAGI (reference sequence). This CDR3 is built from 13 residues. The V end lost 6 bases, the J end lost 2 bases, and 9 bases lay between the germline ends. DNA of the CDR3: TGTGCCAGCAGAGACTACCCCACAGATACGCAGTATTTT. Translating it yields CASRDYPTDTQYF.

CDR3 in amino acids: CASSQVGQGWGEQYF. The CDR3 coding sequence is TGCGCCAGCAGCCAAGTAGGACAGGGGTGGGGGGAGCAGTACTTC. The J gene is TRBJ2-7, the V gene TRBV4-1; 9 bases align to TRBD1. After removal of 1 base from V and 7 bases from J, the junction contained 8 bases not matched to a gene. Germline-derived CDR1 and CDR2 are MGHRA and YSYEKL. The CDR3 extends over 15 amino acids.

A single count supports this clonotype. The V gene is TRBV19, the J gene TRBJ2-5, with 9 bases fitting TRBD1. This CDR3 spans 15 amino acids. Germline V gene data show CDR1 as LNHDA and CDR2 as SQIVND (reference sequence). Trimming at V came to 4 bases and at J to 5 bases, leaving 8 bases not matched to a gene. DNA of the CDR3: TGTGCCAGTAGTACGGAGGACAGGGGTGGGGAGACCCAGTACTTC. Its translation is CASSTEDRGGETQYF.

The chain couples TRBV20-1 to TRBJ1-2; perhaps TRBD1 as D (5 bases). Between the trimmed V and J ends, which lost 6 bases and 2 bases, there was a span of 13 bases. The CDR3 extends over 13 amino acids. CDR1 and CDR2 (germline): DFQATT, SNEGSKA (reference sequence). CDR3 DNA sequence: TGCAGTGCCTCGGGACCAGGGAACTATGGCTACACCTTC. It is translated as CSASGPGNYGYTF.

The V gene is TRBV19, the J gene TRBJ2-5; no clear D gene. The CDR3 runs 12 residues. Germline-derived CDR1 and CDR2 are LNHDA and SQIVND (reference sequence). The germline V and J ends were trimmed by 4 bases and 5 bases, with 8 bases remaining between them. This chain's CDR3 is CASSSQGETQYF. The CDR3, as DNA: TGTGCCAGTAGTAGCCAAGGGGAGACCCAGTACTTC.

V is TRBV12-3 or TRBV12-4 and J is TRBJ2-7; 10 nucleotides line up with TRBD2. CDR3 length equals 14 residues. The J segment lost 8 bases and the V segment lost 6 bases, leaving 10 bases of the junction unmatched. CDR3 sequence: CASSPSGGASQQYF. The CDR3 DNA is TGTGCCAGCAGCCCAAGCGGGGGGGCGTCTCAGCAGTACTTC.

The chain employs TRBV9 and TRBJ2-1, with D possibly TRBD2 on 6 matching bases. CDR3 size: 15 residues. The germline V gene encodes CDR1 SGDLS and CDR2 YYNGEE. V was pared by 4 bases and J by 7 bases, with 18 bases between. This CDR3 reads CASSSGLGLPNEQFF. CDR3 DNA sequence: TGTGCCAGCAGCTCCGGGCTGGGACTCCCAAATGAGCAGTTCTTC. Full variable domain (outside the CDR3, taken from reference TRBV9 and TRBJ2-1): DSGVTQTPKHLITATGQRVTLRCSPRSGDLSVYWYQQSLDQGLQFLIQYYNGEERAKGNILERFSAQQFPDLHSELNLSSLELGDSALYFCASSSGLGLPNEQFFGPGTRLTVL.

The V gene is TRBV20-1, the J gene TRBJ2-5; maybe TRBD2 (6 bases). Trimming pared 5 bases from V and 5 bases from J, leaving 9 bases between. The germline V gene encodes CDR1 DFQATT and CDR2 SNEGSKA (reference sequence). The CDR3 has 11 amino acids. The CDR3 here is CSAEEGETQYF. CDR3 bases: TGCAGTGCTGAGGAGGGGGAGACCCAGTACTTC.

The chain combines TRBV12-3 or TRBV12-4 with TRBJ2-1, with D possibly matching TRBD2 (7 bases). Trimming removed 2 bases at V and 5 bases at J, with 13 bases between. The CDR3 spans 15 residues. As DNA, the CDR3 is TGTGCCAGCAGTTTACGGCGGGGGACAAACAATGAGCAGTTCTTC. This codes for CASSLRRGTNNEQFF.

The chain recombines TRBV15 with TRBJ2-1, with 8 bases lining up with TRBD2. Germline CDR1 and CDR2: LNHNV and YYDKDF (reference sequence). This CDR3 is built from 12 residues. V was clipped by 7 bases and J by 10 bases; unmatched bases: 6. CDR3 loop: CATTPGGGEQFF. DNA for the CDR3: TGTGCCACCACCCCAGGCGGGGGGGAGCAGTTCTTC. Together with reference TRBV15 and TRBJ2-1, the CDR3 gives the full variable domain: DAMVIQNPRYQVTQFGKPVTLSCSQTLNHNVMYWYQQKSSQAPKLLFHYYDKDFNNEADTPDNFQSRRPNTSFCFLDIRSPGLGDTAMYLCATTPGGGEQFFGPGTRLTVL.

The chain carries TRBV29-1 and TRBJ2-1; 11 bases match TRBD2. J gave up 9 bases and V 7 bases, and 11 bases lay outside the gene matches. The CDR3 runs 14 residues. The germline V gene has CDR1 SQVTM and CDR2 ANQGSEA. The chain's CDR3 is CSGPLAGGQGEQFF. The CDR3 region has the DNA TGCAGCGGACCGTTAGCGGGAGGGCAAGGTGAGCAGTTCTTC.

The chain is built from TRBV5-1 and TRBJ2-7; 11 nucleotides line up with TRBD2. CDR1 is SGHRS and CDR2 is YFSETQ in the germline V gene. With 2 bases clipped from V and 6 bases from J, the junction kept 7 bases outside the gene matches. This CDR3 is built from 15 residues. The CDR3 loop is CASSLTGLAGLEQYF. CDR3 bases: TGCGCCAGCAGCTTAACAGGACTAGCGGGCCTCGAGCAGTACTTC. Looking up the rest from reference TRBV5-1 and TRBJ2-7 gives the full variable domain: KAGVTQTPRYLIKTRGQQVTLSCSPISGHRSVSWYQQTPGQGLQFLFEYFSETQRNKGNFPGRFSGRQFSNSRSEMNVSTLELGDSALYLCASSLTGLAGLEQYFGPGTRLTVT.

The chain links TRBV7-6 to TRBJ2-1; unclear D gene. The CDR3 extends over 12 amino acids. Trimming removed 2 bases from V and 10 bases from J, with 9 bases in between. CDR1 and CDR2 (germline): SGHVS, FNYEAQ. CDR3 sequence: CASSLNLGEQFF. Written as DNA, the CDR3 is TGTGCCAGCAGCTTAAACCTCGGGGAGCAGTTCTTC.

The DNA for the CDR3 is TGCAGTGCTACCGCTGATAGCGGGACGGTGGAGACCCAGTACTTC. Translation: CSATADSGTVETQYF. This sequence joins TRBV20-1 and TRBJ2-5, with TRBD2 identical over 8 bases. This CDR3 is built from 15 residues. The V segment lost 4 bases and the J segment 5 bases; nucleotides outside the gene matches: 12. Germline V gene lookup returns CDR1 DFQATT and CDR2 SNEGSKA (reference sequence).

The chain employs TRBV28 and TRBJ2-1, with D possibly TRBD2 on 5 matching bases. The V and J ends lost 5 bases and 3 bases respectively, with 8 bases between them. CDR1 and CDR2 (germline): MDHEN, SYDVKM. The CDR3 contains 13 residues. The CDR3 DNA sequence: TGTGCCAGCAGTAAACTAGACTACAATGAGCAGTTCTTC. This codes for CASSKLDYNEQFF.

This clonotype was observed once. This rearrangement joins TRBV20-1 to TRBJ2-5; the match to TRBD1 covers 8 bases. Looked up from germline, CDR1 is DFQATT and CDR2 is SNEGSKA (reference sequence). J lost 4 bases, V lost 6 bases, and 16 bases had no gene match. This CDR3 has 16 residues. This chain's CDR3 is CSAITLSLDRGETQYF. The CDR3 bases are TGCAGTGCGATAACCCTTAGTTTAGACAGGGGAGAGACCCAGTACTTC.

The V gene is TRBV9, the J gene TRBJ1-2; D uncertain. CDR1 and CDR2 (germline): SGDLS, YYNGEE. Deletions cut 0 bases from V and 4 bases from J, with 10 bases between. There are 14 residues in the CDR3. The CDR3 nucleotides are TGTGCCAGCAGCGTAGGTTCGGATACCTATGGCTACACCTTC. Translating gives CASSVGSDTYGYTF.

This chain's CDR3 is CASSEPGRAYEQYF. The CDR3 nucleotides read TGTGCCAGCAGTGAACCGGGACGAGCCTACGAGCAGTACTTC. The chain has TRBV6-2 or TRBV6-3 and TRBJ2-7; D is perhaps TRBD1 or TRBD2 (5 bases each). The germline CDR1 and CDR2 sequences are MNHEY and SVGEGT. The CDR3 is 14 residues long. With 5 bases removed from V and 2 bases from J, the gap between germline ends came to 13 bases.

This chain uses TRBV29-1 with TRBJ2-3; D not resolved. V dropped 4 bases and J dropped 5 bases, with 13 bases sitting between them. The CDR3 covers 13 residues. Germline V gene lookup returns CDR1 SQVTM and CDR2 ANQGSEA. This CDR3 is CSVGGALLDTQYF. CDR3 nucleotide sequence: TGCAGCGTTGGTGGTGCGCTGTTAGATACGCAGTATTTT.

V gene TRBV5-1 combines with J gene TRBJ1-5; D call uncertain. This CDR3 is 16 amino acids long. CDR1 and CDR2 from the germline V gene are SGHRS and YFSETQ. V was clipped by 2 bases and J by 4 bases, with 16 bases between them. The CDR3 is CASSFGRSTGNQPQHF. The CDR3 nucleotides are TGCGCCAGCAGCTTTGGTCGCTCGACCGGTAATCAGCCCCAGCATTTT.